The following is a T cell receptor (beta chain) sequence with its context. Its antigen is currently unknown. The record originates from a study of T cells after yellow fever vaccination. The study's findings and limits: A minor fraction of clonotypes spanned both CD4 and CD8 compartments. Among primary-vaccination clones, most reappeared after the booster, at 95% to 96% for CD4 and around 90% for CD8.

UMIs were added to TCR cDNA along with a universal primer site when it was made by 5'RACE template switching. One entry per CDR3 protein results from TCRdb running MiXCR on the 5' RACE reads. The repertoire has over 300,000 distinct CDR3 sequences, 6.8% of them found once; the top ten carry about a sixth. Germline trimming cut 0 bases from V and 4 bases from J; bases unmatched to any gene: 6. The CDR3 sequence is 17 residues long. Germline-derived CDR1 and CDR2 are LNHNV and YYDKDF (reference sequence). The rearrangement joins TRBV15 to TRBJ1-2, with TRBD1 matching over 12 bases. The sequence was obtained from a young man who received the YFV17D yellow fever vaccine. Here the sequenced sample was PBMCs, taken about 49 days after the first yellow fever vaccination. The CDR3 nucleotides read TGTGCCACCAGCAGAGACTACCCGGGACAGGGGGCCTATGGCTACACCTTC. Residues: CATSRDYPGQGAYGYTF.